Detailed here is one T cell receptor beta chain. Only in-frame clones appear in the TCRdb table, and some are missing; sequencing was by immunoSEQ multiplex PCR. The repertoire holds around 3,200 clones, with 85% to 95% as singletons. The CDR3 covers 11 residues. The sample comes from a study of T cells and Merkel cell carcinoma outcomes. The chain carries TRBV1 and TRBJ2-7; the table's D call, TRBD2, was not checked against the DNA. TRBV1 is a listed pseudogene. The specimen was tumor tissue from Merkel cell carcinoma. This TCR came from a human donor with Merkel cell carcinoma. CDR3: CTSNRREQQYF. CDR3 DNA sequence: TGCACCAGCAACCGTCGAGAACAGCAGTACTTC.